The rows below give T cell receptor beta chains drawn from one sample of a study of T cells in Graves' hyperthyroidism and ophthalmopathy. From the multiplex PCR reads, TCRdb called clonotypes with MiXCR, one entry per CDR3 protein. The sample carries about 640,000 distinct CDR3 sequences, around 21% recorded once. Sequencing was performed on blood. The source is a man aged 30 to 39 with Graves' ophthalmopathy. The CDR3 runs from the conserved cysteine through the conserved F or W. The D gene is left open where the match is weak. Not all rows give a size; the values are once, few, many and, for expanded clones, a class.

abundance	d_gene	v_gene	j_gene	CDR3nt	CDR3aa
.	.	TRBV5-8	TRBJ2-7	TGTGCCAACAGCTTTGGTACAGGCTACGAGCAGTACTTC	CANSFGTGYEQYF
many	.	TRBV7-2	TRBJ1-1	TGTGCCAGCAGCTTAGAGCGACAAACTGAAGCTTTCTTT	CASSLERQTEAFF
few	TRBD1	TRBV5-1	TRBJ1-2	TGCGCCAGCAGCTCTGGGGACAGTGCTTCCTCGTATGGCTACACCTTC	CASSSGDSASSYGYTF
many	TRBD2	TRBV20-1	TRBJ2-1	TGCAGTGCTAGGGGACTAGCGGGAGCCTCTCGGCATGAGCAGTTCTTC	CSARGLAGASRHEQFF
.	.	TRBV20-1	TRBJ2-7	TGCAGTGCTAGGGGCGGGGACCGCTACGAGCAGTACTTC	CSARGGDRYEQYF
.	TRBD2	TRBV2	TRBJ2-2	TGTGCCAGCAGTGAATCTAGCGGGTCCGGGGAGCTGTTTTTT	CASSESSGSGELFF
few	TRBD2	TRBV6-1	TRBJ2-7	TGTGCCAGCAGGGACTGGGCTAGCGGGAGGTCCCACGAGCAGTACTTC	CASRDWASGRSHEQYF
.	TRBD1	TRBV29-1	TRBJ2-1	TGCAGCGGTACCCTAGGACAACAGGGGATATCCTACAATGAGCAGTTCTTC	CSGTLGQQGISYNEQFF
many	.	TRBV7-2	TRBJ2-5	TGTGCCAGCAGCTTATTAGGACGTCGGGAGACCCAGTACTTC	CASSLLGRRETQYF
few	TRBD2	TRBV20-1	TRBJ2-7	TGCAGGGCCGCCGGGGGGACGGGCGAGCAGTACTTC	CRAAGGTGEQYF
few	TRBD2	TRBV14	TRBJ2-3	TGTGCCAGCAGCCCAGGGACTAGCATGAGCACAGATACGCAGTATTTT	CASSPGTSMSTDTQYF
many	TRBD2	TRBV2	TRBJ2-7	TGTGCCAGCAGTGAAGATGCGGGAGCCTACGAGCAGTACTTC	CASSEDAGAYEQYF
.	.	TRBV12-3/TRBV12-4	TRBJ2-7	TGTGCCAGCAGTACAGGCGACTACGAGCAGTACTTC	CASSTGDYEQYF
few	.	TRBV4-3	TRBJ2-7	TGCGCCAGCAGCCAAGTCGTCCTCGGAGAGCAGTACTTC	CASSQVVLGEQYF
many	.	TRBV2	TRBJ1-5	TGTGCCAGCAGTGCCAGAAGGGGTACCAATCAGCCCCAGCATTTT	CASSARRGTNQPQHF
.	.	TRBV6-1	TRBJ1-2	TGTGCCAGCAGTGAAGCAGGGACGAAAGGCTACACCTTC	CASSEAGTKGYTF
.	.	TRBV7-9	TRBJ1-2	TGTGCCAGCAGCTTGGTAAACTATGGCTACACCTTC	CASSLVNYGYTF
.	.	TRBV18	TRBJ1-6	TGTGCCAGCTCAGAGGGACCCCCCGGCTATAATTCACCCCTCCACTTT	CASSEGPPGYNSPLHF
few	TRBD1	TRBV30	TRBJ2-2	TGTGCCTGGGGGACAGGGGGCGCGACCGGGGAGCTGTTTTTT	CAWGTGGATGELFF
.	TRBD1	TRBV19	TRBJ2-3	TGTGCCAGTAGTATGACAGGGATCACAGATACGCAGTATTTT	CASSMTGITDTQYF
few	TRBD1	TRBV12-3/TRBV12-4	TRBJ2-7	TGTGCCAGCAGTTCGAAACAGGGGGCGCAGGTCTACGAGCAGTACTTC	CASSSKQGAQVYEQYF
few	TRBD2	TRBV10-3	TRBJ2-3	TGTGCCATCAGTGAGTCGTTATCCGGGAGGGCCAAGACAGATACGCAGTATTTT	CAISESLSGRAKTDTQYF
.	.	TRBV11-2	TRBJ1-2	TGTGCCAGCAGCTTAGACCTTCCCGGGGCCTATGGCTACACCTTC	CASSLDLPGAYGYTF
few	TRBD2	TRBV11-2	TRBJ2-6	TGTGCCAGCAGCTCCGTTAGGTCGAGCGGGAGGTCTGGGGCCAACGTCCTGACTTTC	CASSSVRSSGRSGANVLTF
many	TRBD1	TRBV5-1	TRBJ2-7	TGCGCCAGCAGCTTCAGGACAGGGACCTACGAGCAGTACTTC	CASSFRTGTYEQYF
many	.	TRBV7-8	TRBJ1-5	TGTGCCAGCAGCGCCATTGATCAGCCCCAGCATTTT	CASSAIDQPQHF
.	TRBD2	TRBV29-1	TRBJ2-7	TGCAGTGACCGGACTAGCGGCACCTACGAGCAGTACTTC	CSDRTSGTYEQYF
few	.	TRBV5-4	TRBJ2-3	TGTGCCAGCAGCTTGAGACTCCCTAGCACAGATACGCAGTATTTT	CASSLRLPSTDTQYF
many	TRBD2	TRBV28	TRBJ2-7	TGTGCCAGCAGTTTGAGGAGCGGGAGGGCCCGAGACGAGCAGTACTTC	CASSLRSGRARDEQYF
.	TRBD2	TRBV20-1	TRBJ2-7	TGCAGTGCTAGGAGTCATTGGACTAGCGGGAGTCTCACCTACGAGCAGTACTTC	CSARSHWTSGSLTYEQYF
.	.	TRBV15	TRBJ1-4	TGTGCCACCAGCAGAGATGGGGTTGAAAAACTGTTTTTT	CATSRDGVEKLFF
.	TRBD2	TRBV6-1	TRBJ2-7	TGTGCCAGCAATAGGCGGGAGGGAGACGAGCAGTACTTC	CASNRREGDEQYF
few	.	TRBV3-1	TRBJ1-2	TGTGCCAGCAGCCAAGATTTTGTCCGGCCCACTAGAAGTTATGGCTACACCTTC	CASSQDFVRPTRSYGYTF
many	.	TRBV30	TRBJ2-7	TGTGCCTGGAGTAATGCAGTAAGCTCCTACGAGCAGTACTTC	CAWSNAVSSYEQYF
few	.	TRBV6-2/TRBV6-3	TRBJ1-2	TGTGCCAGCAGTTATGGGTCATACTATGGCTACACCTTC	CASSYGSYYGYTF
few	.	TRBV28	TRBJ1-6	TGTGCCAGCAGTAGAATCTCAACCGCCTATAATTCACCCCTCCACTTT	CASSRISTAYNSPLHF
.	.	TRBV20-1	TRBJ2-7	TGCAGTGCTAGAGATCGTGAGGGCGCCTACGAGCAGTACTTC	CSARDREGAYEQYF
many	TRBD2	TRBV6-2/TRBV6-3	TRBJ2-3	TGTGCCAGCAGTTACTCTAGCGGGAGGGTCACAGATACGCAGTATTTT	CASSYSSGRVTDTQYF
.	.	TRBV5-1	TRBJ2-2	TGCGCCAGCAGCTACGGGATCATGAACACCGGGGAGCTGTTTTTT	CASSYGIMNTGELFF
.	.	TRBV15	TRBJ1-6	TGTGCCACCAGCAGAGATGTGGGTTCACCCCTCCACTTT	CATSRDVGSPLHF
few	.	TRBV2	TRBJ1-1	TGTGCCAGCAGTGAGATTTTGGTCTTT	CASSEILVF
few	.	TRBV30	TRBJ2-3	TGTGCCTGGGACGACGGGGCCGAAGATACGCAGTATTTT	CAWDDGAEDTQYF